Shown below are 13 T cell receptor beta chains from a single sample sequenced in a study of blood T cell repertoires in COVID-19 (dated by TCRdb to 2019 to 2021). The library was prepared using the immunoSEQ multiplex PCR assay. TCRdb stores this immuneACCESS table with in-frame sequences only. Part of the clones is absent; in the studies checked, under half of the shortfall reflects unresolved V genes, and no reason is known for the rest. This sample comprises approximately 130,000 clones, about four fifths of them detected only once. About 20% of the sample is taken by the ten largest. The sequenced sample was PBMCs or T cells enriched from blood (not recorded which). These receptors came from a man aged 25-45 years who had recovered from COVID-19.

Only a few counts were recorded for this clone. The chain links TRBV19 to TRBJ1-5; 8 bases align to TRBD1. This CDR3 spans 17 amino acids. V dropped 2 bases and J dropped 9; count of bases not matched to a gene: 15. Germline lookup yields CDR1 LNHDA and CDR2 SQIVND (reference sequence). The CDR3 nucleotides are TGTGCCAGTAGTATATTACCCACAGGGGGTCTGGCCGGGCCCCAGCATTTT. It specifies CASSILPTGGLAGPQHF.

The chain is built from TRBV24-1 and TRBJ1-2, with 7 nucleotides matching TRBD1. Germline CDR1 KGHDR, CDR2 SFDVKD. The V gene end was trimmed by 6 bases and the J gene end by 5 bases; junction bases not matched to a gene: 5. The CDR3 totals 13 residues. The CDR3 DNA reads TGTGCCACCAGTAGGGGGCTAGGATATGGCTACACCTTC. Its translation is CATSRGLGYGYTF.

V is TRBV19 and J is TRBJ1-4, with 7 bases fitting TRBD1. Trimming took 6 bases from V and 0 from J; bases not matched to a gene: 10. The germline V gene encodes CDR1 LNHDA and CDR2 SQIVND (reference sequence). The CDR3 length is 17 residues. CDR3 in amino acids: CASRPFGDSATNEKLFF. The CDR3 DNA is TGTGCCAGTAGACCCTTTGGGGACAGTGCAACTAATGAAAAACTGTTTTTT.

This clone was seen a single time. As DNA, the CDR3 is TGTGCCAGCAGTTTGCGGGATCTGAAGGATACGCAGTATTTT. Translation gives CASSLRDLKDTQYF. The rearrangement joins TRBV27 to TRBJ2-3, with a tentative D call TRBD2 (6 bases). The CDR3 is made up of 14 amino acids. Germline V gene lookup returns CDR1 MNHEY and CDR2 SMNVEV (reference sequence). The germline V and J ends were trimmed by 3 bases and 6 bases, with 13 bases remaining between them.

The chain employs TRBV25-1 and TRBJ1-1, with D hard to call. CDR1 is MGHDK, CDR2 SYGVNS, per germline. V was cut by 3 bases and J by 3 bases, with 11 bases left in between. This CDR3 region has 14 residues. The CDR3 bases are TGTGCCAGCAGTGAGCAGGCAGGATACACTGAAGCTTTCTTT. It codes for CASSEQAGYTEAFF.

The rearrangement joins TRBV10-2 to TRBJ2-5, with 8 bases identical to TRBD1. There are 16 residues in the CDR3. Germline CDR1 and CDR2: WSHSY and SAAADI. V trimming: 4 bases; J trimming: 5 bases; junction bases outside the gene matches: 12. CDR3 amino acids: CASSAQGEGVGETQYF. CDR3 bases: TGCGCCAGCAGTGCACAGGGGGAAGGGGTTGGGGAGACCCAGTACTTC.

The V gene is TRBV2, the J gene TRBJ2-7; a weak D match, TRBD1 (5 bases). CDR1 and CDR2 from the germline V gene are SNHLY and FYNNEI. This CDR3 spans 12 amino acids. V lost 2 bases and J 3 bases, leaving 5 bases between the germline ends. The CDR3 DNA reads as TGTGCCAGCAGTGAACAGGGCTACGAGCAGTACGTC. Translating it yields CASSEQGYEQYV.

The genes are TRBV5-6 and TRBJ2-7, with TRBD2 matching 15 bases. V shed 3 bases, J shed 6 bases, and the junction held 4 bases outside the gene matches. Germline assignment: CDR1 SGHDT and CDR2 YYEEEE. This CDR3 contains 15 residues. The CDR3 is CASSSWTSGRVEQYF. CDR3 nucleotides: TGTGCCAGCAGCTCCTGGACTAGCGGGAGGGTCGAGCAGTACTTC.

The chain uses TRBV11-2 and TRBJ2-3; D possibly corresponds to TRBD2 (5 bases). The V gene lost 5 bases and the J gene lost 2 bases, with 8 bases spanning the gap. The CDR3 runs 13 residues. In germline, CDR1 is SGHAT, CDR2 FQNNGV. The CDR3 here is CASSLGDTDTQYF. CDR3 coding DNA: TGTGCCAGCAGCCTCGGGGACACAGATACGCAGTATTTT.

The chain couples TRBV2 to TRBJ2-1; 10 nucleotides align to TRBD2. The germline gives CDR1 SNHLY, CDR2 FYNNEI. This CDR3 has 15 residues. The ends lost 4 bases at V and 4 bases at J; junction bases unmatched: 4. The CDR3 region is CASSGTSGKYNEQFF. The CDR3 DNA follows: TGTGCCAGCAGTGGGACTAGCGGAAAATACAATGAGCAGTTCTTC.

This chain uses TRBV6-5 with TRBJ2-7; TRBD1 matches at 12 bases. This CDR3 comprises 15 residues. Trimming at V came to 6 bases and at J to 3 bases, leaving 6 bases not matched to a gene. Germline V lookup: CDR1 MNHEY, CDR2 SVGAGI. The CDR3 region is CASRYRDRGLYEQYF. The CDR3 nucleotides are TGTGCCAGCAGATATCGGGACAGGGGGCTCTACGAGCAGTACTTC.

This chain joins TRBV7-9 and TRBJ1-3; D not resolved. In germline, CDR1 is SEHNR, CDR2 FQNEAQ (reference sequence). V gave up 6 bases and J gave up 0 bases, with 12 bases separating them. This CDR3 has 15 amino acids. Here the CDR3 reads CASSSTPFSGNTIYF. The CDR3 coding sequence is TGTGCCAGCAGTTCCACACCGTTCTCTGGAAACACCATATATTTT. Filled out from reference TRBV7-9 and TRBJ1-3, the complete variable domain reads DTGVSQNPRHKITKRGQNVTFRCDPISEHNRLYWYRQTLGQGPEFLTYFQNEAQLEKSRLLSDRFSAERPKGSFSTLEIQRTEQGDSAMYLCASSSTPFSGNTIYFGEGSWLTVV.

The V call is TRBV6-5, the J call TRBJ1-2; 7 bases fit TRBD1. CDR1 is MNHEY, CDR2 SVGAGI, per germline. The V and J ends lost 7 bases and 0 bases, in that order; junction bases with no gene match: 8. The CDR3 has 15 residues. The CDR3: CASIVSQGANYGYTF. DNA for the CDR3: TGTGCCAGCATAGTCTCGCAGGGGGCTAACTATGGCTACACCTTC.